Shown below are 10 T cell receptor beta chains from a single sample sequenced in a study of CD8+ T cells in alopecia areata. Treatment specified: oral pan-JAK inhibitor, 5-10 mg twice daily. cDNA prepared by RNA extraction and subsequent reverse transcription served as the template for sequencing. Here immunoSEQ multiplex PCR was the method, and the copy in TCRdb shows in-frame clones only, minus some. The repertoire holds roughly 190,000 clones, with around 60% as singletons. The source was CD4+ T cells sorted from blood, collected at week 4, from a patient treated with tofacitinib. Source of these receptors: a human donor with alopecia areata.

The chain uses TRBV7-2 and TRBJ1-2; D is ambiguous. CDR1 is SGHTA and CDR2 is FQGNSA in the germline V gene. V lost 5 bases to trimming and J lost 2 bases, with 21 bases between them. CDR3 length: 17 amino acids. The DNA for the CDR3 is TGTGCCAGCAGCCCCCCCGGCAGCCCGTCTGCCAACTATGGCTACACCTTC. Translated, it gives CASSPPGSPSANYGYTF.

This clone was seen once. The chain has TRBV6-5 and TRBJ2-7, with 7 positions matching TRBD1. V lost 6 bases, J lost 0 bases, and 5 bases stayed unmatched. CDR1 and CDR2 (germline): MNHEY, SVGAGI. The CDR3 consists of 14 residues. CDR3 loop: CASSTTGSSYEQYF. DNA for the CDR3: TGTGCCAGCAGCACGACAGGGAGCTCCTACGAGCAGTACTTC.

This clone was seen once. The CDR3 region is CSVEGFGYTF. CDR3 nucleotide sequence: TGCAGCGTGGAGGGGTTTGGCTACACCTTC. V usage is TRBV29-1 and J usage is TRBJ1-2; a possible D gene is TRBD1 (5 bases). Trimming cost V 6 bases and J 7 bases, with 9 bases left between them. The CDR3 consists of 10 residues. CDR1 and CDR2 (germline): SQVTM, ANQGSEA.

The CDR3 sequence is CASSPQRGRPQLDTQYF. CDR3 nucleotides: TGTGCCAGCAGCCCCCAGCGGGGGCGACCCCAATTGGATACGCAGTATTTT. The chain has TRBV7-9 and TRBJ2-3, with 8 nucleotides matching TRBD2. The CDR3 spans 17 residues. The germline V gene encodes CDR1 SEHNR and CDR2 FQNEAQ (reference sequence). V shed 5 bases and J 6 bases; nucleotides not matched to a gene: 16.

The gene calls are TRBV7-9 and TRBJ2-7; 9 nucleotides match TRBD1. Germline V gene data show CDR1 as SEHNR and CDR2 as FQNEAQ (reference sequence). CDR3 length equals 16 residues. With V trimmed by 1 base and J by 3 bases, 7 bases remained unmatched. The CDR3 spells CASSLVGGQGYYEQYF. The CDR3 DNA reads TGTGCCAGCAGCTTAGTAGGGGGACAGGGATACTACGAGCAGTACTTC.

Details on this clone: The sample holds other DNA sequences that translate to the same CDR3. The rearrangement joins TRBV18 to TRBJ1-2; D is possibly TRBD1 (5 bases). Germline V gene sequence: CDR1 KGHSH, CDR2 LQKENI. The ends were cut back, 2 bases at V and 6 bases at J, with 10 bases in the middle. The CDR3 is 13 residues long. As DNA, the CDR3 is TGTGCCAGCTCACCATCCGGGGGAGATGGCTACACCTTC. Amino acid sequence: CASSPSGGDGYTF.

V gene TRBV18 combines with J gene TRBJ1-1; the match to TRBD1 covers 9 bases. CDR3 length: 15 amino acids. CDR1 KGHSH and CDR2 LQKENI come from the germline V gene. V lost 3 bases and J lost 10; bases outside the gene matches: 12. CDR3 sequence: CASSPRAAGTGSAFF. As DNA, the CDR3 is TGTGCCAGCTCACCTCGCGCCGCCGGGACAGGGTCAGCTTTCTTT.

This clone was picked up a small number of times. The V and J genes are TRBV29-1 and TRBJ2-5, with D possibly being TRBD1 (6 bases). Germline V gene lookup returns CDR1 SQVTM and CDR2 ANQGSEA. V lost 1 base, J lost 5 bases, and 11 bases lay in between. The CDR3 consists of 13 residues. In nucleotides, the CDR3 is TGCAGCGTTGAAGTTTCAGGGGTGGAGACCCAGTACTTC. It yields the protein CSVEVSGVETQYF.

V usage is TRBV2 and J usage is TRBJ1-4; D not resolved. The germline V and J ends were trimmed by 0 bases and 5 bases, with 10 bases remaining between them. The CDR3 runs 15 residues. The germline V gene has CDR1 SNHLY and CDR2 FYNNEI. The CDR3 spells CASSEAADQNEKLFF. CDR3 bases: TGTGCCAGCAGTGAAGCGGCAGACCAAAATGAAAAACTGTTTTTT.

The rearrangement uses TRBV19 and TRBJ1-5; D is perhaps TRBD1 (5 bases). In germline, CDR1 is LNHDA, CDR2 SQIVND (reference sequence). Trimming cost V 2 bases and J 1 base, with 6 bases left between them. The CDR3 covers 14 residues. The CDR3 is CASSIWGSNQPQHF. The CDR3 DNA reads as TGTGCCAGTAGTATATGGGGGAGCAATCAGCCCCAGCATTTT.